This TCR beta chain was identified during a study of naive and memory T cell subsets. General observations from the study: This RNA-based method may be sensitive to activation-related transcript changes.

This clonotype was recorded many times. What it binds is not known. TCR cDNA received a 3' ligated oligonucleotide that carried a UMI. Cells were not sorted; total RNA input targeted roughly 1 to 1,100 ng. Amplification of ligated cDNA took four PCR rounds with SP2 and nested alpha and beta constant primers. For blood and skin samples, reverse transcription used TCR alpha and beta constant primers. TCRdb processed the 5' RACE reads anew with MiXCR; each CDR3 protein has one entry. The sample carries roughly 48,000 distinct CDR3 sequences, approximately 4.8% recorded once. Germline-derived CDR1 and CDR2 are MNHNY and SVGAGI (reference sequence). The CDR3 sequence is 14 residues long. Trimming took off 0 bases at V and 6 bases at J, with 10 bases between the two ends.

This receptor was taken from a female donor in good health. This rearrangement joins TRBV6-6 to TRBJ2-3; D possibly corresponds to TRBD2 (5 bases). The CDR3: CASSYSSSSDTQYF. The CDR3 DNA sequence: TGTGCCAGCAGTTACTCGTCTAGCTCCGATACGCAGTATTTT.